A single sample is the source of the 24 T cell receptor beta chains below, sequenced in a study of T cell repertoires in cytomegalovirus infection. TCRdb itself ran the reads through MiXCR, one entry per CDR3 protein. The sample includes roughly 760,000 distinct CDR3 sequences, less than 40% of them seen just once. The sequencing input was PBMCs. Source of these receptors: a human donor in good health (CMV status not recorded). Some clones in this sample may be carry-over from other donors' samples.

This clonotype was seen a handful of times. This chain connects TRBV7-2 to TRBJ2-1; 8 nucleotides match TRBD1. The CDR3 covers 17 residues. Germline V gene lookup returns CDR1 SGHTA and CDR2 FQGNSA. The junction had 11 bases not matched to a gene; V was cut back by 0 bases and J by 7 bases. CDR3 bases: TGTGCCAGCAGCTTAGCGCCGGGGGCAGGGGGCCAAAATGAGCAGTTCTTC. It encodes CASSLAPGAGGQNEQFF. Filled out from reference TRBV7-2 and TRBJ2-1, the complete variable domain reads GAGVSQSPSNKVTEKGKDVELRCDPISGHTALYWYRQSLGQGLEFLIYFQGNSAPDKSGLPSDRFSAERTGGSVSTLTIQRTQQEDSAVYLCASSLAPGAGGQNEQFFGPGTRLTVL.

Many counts were recorded for this clonotype. V and J are TRBV15 and TRBJ2-2, with 8 bases aligning to TRBD2. This CDR3 has 14 amino acids. CDR1 and CDR2 (germline): LNHNV, YYDKDF (reference sequence). Germline trimming cut 6 bases from V and 5 bases from J; bases unmatched to any gene: 5. For the CDR3, the DNA is TGTGCCACCAGGGCGGGGGGAGAGACCGGGGAGCTGTTTTTT. Its protein product is CATRAGGETGELFF.

The chain recombines TRBV6-1 with TRBJ1-6; D not certain. CDR3 length: 17 residues. Deletions cut 6 bases from V and 0 bases from J, with 15 bases between. CDR1 is MNHNS and CDR2 is SASEGT in the germline V gene. CDR3 loop: CASSSGELSSYNSPLHF. The CDR3 DNA reads as TGTGCCAGCAGCAGCGGGGAGCTGAGCTCCTATAATTCACCCCTCCACTTT.

V is TRBV7-8 and J is TRBJ1-1; D not resolved. The V end was cut by 5 bases, the J end by 2 bases, with 9 bases between. The CDR3 extends over 13 amino acids. Germline CDR1 is SGHVS and CDR2 is FQNEAQ. Here the CDR3 reads CASSMTLNTEAFF. As DNA, the CDR3 is TGTGCCAGCAGCATGACCCTAAACACTGAAGCTTTCTTT.

This chain links TRBV5-1 with TRBJ2-4, with 9 bases matching TRBD2. CDR1 and CDR2 (germline): SGHRS, YFSETQ. The trim removed 5 bases at V and 15 bases at J, leaving 24 bases unmatched. This CDR3 spans 17 amino acids. The CDR3: CASSYNFSGTSNNRRYF. CDR3 sequence (DNA): TGCGCCAGCAGTTACAATTTTTCCGGGACTAGCAATAATCGCCGGTACTTC.

This clonotype was counted a few times. The chain links TRBV7-2 to TRBJ2-3; 9 bases agree with TRBD2. J gave up 3 bases and V 5 bases, and 12 bases lay outside the gene matches. This CDR3 contains 17 residues. From germline, CDR1 is SGHTA and CDR2 FQGNSA. DNA of the CDR3: TGTGCCAGCAGCACGCGTTCGACTAGCGGAGGGACAGATACGCAGTATTTT. Protein sequence: CASSTRSTSGGTDTQYF.

This clonotype was counted a few times. The J gene is TRBJ1-5, the V gene TRBV20-1, with a tentative D call TRBD1 (5 bases). Trimming removed 3 bases from V and 3 bases from J, with 12 bases in between. Germline CDR1 is DFQATT and CDR2 is SNEGSKA (reference sequence). This CDR3 contains 14 residues. The CDR3 DNA sequence: TGCAGTGCTAGGTTAGGGGCGGCCAATCAGCCCCAGCATTTT. Residues: CSARLGAANQPQHF.

The table lists this clonotype with many counts. J is TRBJ1-1 and V is TRBV7-6; D possibly corresponds to TRBD1 (6 bases). V lost 7 bases and J lost 3, with 12 bases in between. Germline CDR1 is SGHVS and CDR2 is FNYEAQ. This CDR3 has 13 residues. Here the CDR3 reads CASMKRGDTEAFF. The CDR3 nucleotides are TGTGCCAGCATGAAGAGGGGGGACACTGAAGCTTTCTTT.

This rearrangement joins TRBV28 to TRBJ1-2; D unresolved. This CDR3 is built from 22 residues. Germline V gene sequence: CDR1 MDHEN, CDR2 SYDVKM. V lost 6 bases and J lost 7, with 42 bases in between. In DNA form, the CDR3 reads TGTGCCAGCAGCTCCGCGGGCCTCTCGGGATCTTATTTTGGCGTCGGCGCATTTGGCTACACCTTC. Amino acid sequence: CASSSAGLSGSYFGVGAFGYTF.

The rearrangement links TRBV7-2 to TRBJ2-7; D possibly matches TRBD1 or TRBD2 (5 bases each). The germline V gene has CDR1 SGHTA and CDR2 FQGNSA. The CDR3 covers 14 residues. V gave up 4 bases and J gave up 3 bases, with 13 bases separating them. The CDR3 DNA follows: TGTGCCAGCAGCTACGGGACCGGCAACTACGAGCAGTACTTC. Protein product: CASSYGTGNYEQYF.

This clonotype came up a few times. The CDR3 here is CASTQTGNTEAFF. CDR3 in DNA: TGTGCCAGCACGCAAACGGGGAACACTGAAGCTTTCTTT. The J gene is TRBJ1-1, the V gene TRBV11-2, with D unresolved. Trimming stripped 7 bases from V and 1 base from J, with 10 bases between. The CDR3 sequence is 13 residues long. Germline loops: CDR1 SGHAT, CDR2 FQNNGV. Filled out from reference TRBV11-2 and TRBJ1-1, the complete variable domain reads EAGVAQSPRYKIIEKRQSVAFWCNPISGHATLYWYQQILGQGPKLLIQFQNNGVVDDSQLPKDRFSAERLKGVDSTLKIQPAKLEDSAVYLCASTQTGNTEAFFGQGTRLTVV.

CDR3 in DNA: TGTGCCAGCTCCCGGGAGGTAAGCTCCTACAATGAGCAGTTCTTC. Translating gives CASSREVSSYNEQFF. The V and J genes are TRBV28 and TRBJ2-1; 7 bases fit TRBD2. Per germline, CDR1 MDHEN and CDR2 SYDVKM. CDR3 length equals 15 residues. The trim removed 8 bases at V and 0 bases at J, leaving 7 bases unmatched.

This clonotype was detected once. This chain uses TRBV7-6 with TRBJ1-1, with D unclear. Germline V CDR1 and CDR2: SGHVS, FNYEAQ. The CDR3 totals 14 residues. V lost 7 bases and J lost 2, with 14 bases in between. CDR3 bases: TGTGCCAGCACCCCATCAGGCAGCAACACTGAAGCTTTCTTT. Its protein is CASTPSGSNTEAFF. Together with reference TRBV7-6 and TRBJ1-1, the CDR3 gives the full variable domain: GAGVSQSPRYKVTKRGQDVALRCDPISGHVSLYWYRQALGQGPEFLTYFNYEAQQDKSGLPNDRFSAERPEGSISTLTIQRTEQRDSAMYRCASTPSGSNTEAFFGQGTRLTVV.

A few counts support this clonotype. The chain uses TRBV28 and TRBJ2-4; the D is unclear. The CDR3 is made up of 13 amino acids. Germline CDR1 MDHEN, CDR2 SYDVKM. V gave up 5 bases and J gave up 0 bases, with 5 bases separating them. CDR3: CASSALAKNIQYF. CDR3 nucleotide sequence: TGTGCCAGCAGTGCACTAGCCAAAAACATTCAGTACTTC.

The chain employs TRBV18 and TRBJ1-1; 7 nucleotides align to TRBD1. Germline V gene data show CDR1 as KGHSH and CDR2 as LQKENI. CDR3 length: 12 amino acids. The ends lost 3 bases at V and 8 bases at J; junction bases unmatched: 3. This chain's CDR3 is CASSPQGGEAFF. In DNA, the CDR3 is TGTGCCAGCTCACCGCAGGGGGGGGAAGCTTTCTTT.

The V call is TRBV12-3 or TRBV12-4, the J call TRBJ2-7, with D maybe TRBD2 (5 bases). V was shortened by 5 bases and J by 2 bases, with 16 bases between the two germline ends. The CDR3 has 15 residues. CDR3 coding DNA: TGTGCCAGCAGTCCGGGGTGGGATAGTCCCTACGAGCAGTACTTC. Translating gives CASSPGWDSPYEQYF.

J is TRBJ2-7 and V is TRBV7-2; 8 bases are a match to TRBD1. V lost 5 bases to trimming and J lost 3 bases; unmatched junction nucleotides: 12. The germline V gene has CDR1 SGHTA and CDR2 FQGNSA. This CDR3 region has 16 residues. CDR3 coding DNA: TGTGCCAGCAGCCCAAGCCCCCGAGACAGGGGCTACGAGCAGTACTTC. Its protein product is CASSPSPRDRGYEQYF. Full variable domain (rest looked up from reference TRBV7-2 and TRBJ2-7): GAGVSQSPSNKVTEKGKDVELRCDPISGHTALYWYRQSLGQGLEFLIYFQGNSAPDKSGLPSDRFSAERTGGSVSTLTIQRTQQEDSAVYLCASSPSPRDRGYEQYFGPGTRLTVT.

This clonotype was recorded at least ten times. V is TRBV7-2 and J is TRBJ1-2; D ambiguous. CDR1 and CDR2 from the germline V gene are SGHTA and FQGNSA. The CDR3 spans 13 residues. The ends were cut back, 3 bases at V and 4 bases at J, with 9 bases in the middle. In DNA, the CDR3 is TGTGCCAGCAGCTTTGTCGGCAGCTATGGCTACACCTTC. It codes for CASSFVGSYGYTF.

At least ten counts were recorded for this clonotype. The V gene is TRBV7-9, the J gene TRBJ2-5, with TRBD2 matching 12 bases. The CDR3 consists of 19 residues. J gave up 4 bases and V 0 bases, and 12 bases lay outside the gene matches. CDR1 is SEHNR and CDR2 is FQNEAQ in the germline V gene (reference sequence). This chain's CDR3 is CASSLARDMTSGRRETQYF. The CDR3 DNA reads as TGTGCCAGCAGCTTAGCGCGGGATATGACTAGCGGGAGAAGAGAGACCCAGTACTTC.

This clonotype was detected only a few times. The gene calls are TRBV7-9 and TRBJ2-1; 10 bases align to TRBD1. Trimming cost V 9 bases and J 3 bases; bases outside gene matches: 8. Per germline, CDR1 SEHNR and CDR2 FQNEAQ (reference sequence). The CDR3 covers 15 residues. For the CDR3, the DNA is TGTGCCAGTTGGACCGGGACAGGGGACTACAATGAGCAGTTCTTC. Protein sequence: CASWTGTGDYNEQFF.

The V gene is TRBV7-2, the J gene TRBJ2-6; D may be TRBD1 (6 bases). Germline lookup yields CDR1 SGHTA and CDR2 FQGNSA. The CDR3 totals 16 residues. Trimming removed 2 bases from V and 2 bases from J, with 10 bases in between. CDR3 sequence reads: CASSLLRGTGANVLTF. The CDR3 coding sequence is TGTGCCAGCAGCTTACTCAGGGGAACTGGGGCCAACGTCCTGACTTTC.

The CDR3 bases are TGTGCCAGCAGCCCACAGGGAGGGGATCAGCCCCAGCATTTT. Protein product: CASSPQGGDQPQHF. The V and J genes are TRBV7-2 and TRBJ1-5; possibly TRBD1 for D (6 bases). V lost 5 bases to trimming and J lost 5 bases, with 13 bases between them. The germline V gene has CDR1 SGHTA and CDR2 FQGNSA. This CDR3 region has 14 residues.

The V gene is TRBV6-6, the J gene TRBJ1-2, with TRBD1 matching 8 bases. Germline lookup yields CDR1 MNHNY and CDR2 SVGAGI (reference sequence). J lost 3 bases, V lost 6 bases, and 6 bases had no gene match. The CDR3 is 14 residues long. CDR3 in amino acids: CASRTGTGHYGYTF. The CDR3 DNA reads as TGTGCCAGCAGGACCGGGACAGGTCACTATGGCTACACCTTC.

V usage is TRBV20-1 and J usage is TRBJ1-6; D uncertain. The CDR3 is 14 amino acids. V lost 0 bases to trimming and J lost 6 bases, with 9 bases between them. Germline CDR1 and CDR2: DFQATT and SNEGSKA (reference sequence). The CDR3 nucleotides are TGCAGTGCTAGAGATGGGCAGCCTAATTCACCCCTCCACTTT. This sequence encodes CSARDGQPNSPLHF.